A single sample gave rise to the 27 T cell receptor beta chains below, sequenced in a study of Graves' ophthalmopathy and Graves' hyperthyroidism. TCR beta CDR3 amplification used RNA transcripts. An initial RT-PCR round employing HTBI primers preceded a second-round multiplex PCR. TCRdb passed the multiplex PCR reads through MiXCR, listing each CDR3 protein once. The table includes more than 1,000,000 distinct CDR3 sequences, 36% detected once. The sample was peripheral blood or thyroid tissue (not recorded which). These receptors came from an adult man with Graves' hyperthyroidism.

Ten or more counts support this clonotype. The gene calls are TRBV2 and TRBJ2-5, with 10 bases fitting TRBD2. The germline V gene has CDR1 SNHLY and CDR2 FYNNEI. V dropped 7 bases and J dropped 4; count of bases not matched to a gene: 9. The CDR3 loop spans 15 amino acids. The DNA of the CDR3 is TGTGCCAGCAATTACGGGTTAGCGGGGGGAGAGACCCAGTACTTC. Protein product: CASNYGLAGGETQYF. The full variable domain, in which reference TRBV2 and TRBJ2-5 provide the parts outside the CDR3, is EPEVTQTPSHQVTQMGQEVILRCVPISNHLYFYWYRQILGQKVEFLVSFYNNEISEKSEIFDDQFSVERPDGSNFTLKIRSTKLEDSAMYFCASNYGLAGGETQYFGPGTRLLVL.

Points on this clonotype: One end of the junction does not line up with germline, which may come from a read error. The chain joins TRBV5-1 to TRBJ1-2, with 7 nucleotides matching TRBD1. The germline V gene encodes CDR1 SGHRS and CDR2 YFSETQ. This CDR3 is built from 15 residues. The CDR3 DNA sequence: TGCGCCAGCAGCCCACGGGACAGTGAGAACTATGGCTGCACCTTC. The encoded protein is CASSPRDSENYGCTF.

The chain carries TRBV27 and TRBJ1-1; D perhaps matches TRBD1 (5 bases). V dropped 6 bases and J dropped 5 bases, with 13 bases sitting between them. Germline V gene data show CDR1 as MNHEY and CDR2 as SMNVEV (reference sequence). The CDR3 is 13 amino acids. The CDR3: CASRGPGRTEAFF. The CDR3 region has the DNA TGTGCCAGCAGGGGCCCGGGACGGACTGAAGCTTTCTTT.

This clonotype is a singleton in its sample. A single base separates this from a much larger clone, so it may be a read error. This CDR3 is missing its conserved last phenylalanine or tryptophan, likely due to a read error. V is TRBV4-3 and J is TRBJ2-7; D ambiguous. V lost 0 bases, J lost 2 bases, and 20 bases lay in between. The CDR3 is 18 amino acids. The germline V gene has CDR1 LGHNA and CDR2 YSLEER. As DNA, the CDR3 is TGCGCCAGCAGCCAAGATTTCATCCGTGGGCTGGCTGCCTACGAGCAGTACCTC. It yields the protein CASSQDFIRGLAAYEQYL.

The chain has TRBV7-9 and TRBJ2-2, with D possibly being TRBD2 (5 bases). V lost 5 bases and J 3 bases, leaving 10 bases between the germline ends. Germline V gene sequence: CDR1 SEHNR, CDR2 FQNEAQ (reference sequence). The length of the CDR3 is 14 residues. The CDR3 loop is CASSGWRDTGELFF. The CDR3 region has the DNA TGTGCCAGCAGCGGCTGGCGGGACACCGGGGAGCTGTTTTTT.

This chain joins TRBV20-1 and TRBJ1-1, with 8 bases that match TRBD1. Per the germline V gene, CDR1 is DFQATT and CDR2 is SNEGSKA (reference sequence). V shed 2 bases, J shed 4 bases, and the junction held 12 bases outside the gene matches. The CDR3 runs to 16 residues. CDR3 region: CSARPRQGTMSTEAFF. The CDR3 nucleotides are TGCAGTGCTAGACCCCGACAGGGGACAATGAGCACTGAAGCTTTCTTT.

At least ten counts were recorded for this clonotype. The rearrangement uses TRBV5-1 and TRBJ2-7, with D perhaps matching TRBD2 (5 bases). Trimming left V 1 base short and J 7 bases short, with 12 bases between. The germline gives CDR1 SGHRS, CDR2 YFSETQ. The CDR3 covers 13 residues. CDR3 coding DNA: TGCGCCAGCAGCTTGAGGACTGATCTTGAGCAGTACTTC. Translating gives CASSLRTDLEQYF.

This clonotype was recorded at least ten times. The genes are TRBV11-2 and TRBJ2-7; 9 bases match TRBD2. This CDR3 has 15 residues. The junction had 7 bases not matched to a gene; V was cut back by 3 bases and J by 4 bases. The germline V gene has CDR1 SGHAT and CDR2 FQNNGV. The CDR3 sequence is CASSFSGSTSYEQYF. CDR3 in DNA: TGTGCCAGCAGCTTTAGCGGGAGCACCTCTTACGAGCAGTACTTC. Full variable domain (outside the CDR3, taken from reference TRBV11-2 and TRBJ2-7): EAGVAQSPRYKIIEKRQSVAFWCNPISGHATLYWYQQILGQGPKLLIQFQNNGVVDDSQLPKDRFSAERLKGVDSTLKIQPAKLEDSAVYLCASSFSGSTSYEQYFGPGTRLTVT.

This clonotype was counted only a few times. The V and J genes are TRBV6-5 and TRBJ1-6; D remains ambiguous. Germline CDR1 and CDR2: MNHEY and SVGAGI. Between the trimmed V and J ends, which lost 7 bases and 12 bases, there was a span of 16 bases. The CDR3 is 13 residues long. CDR3 DNA: TGTGCCAGCACCCCGGGCGGGAGCATACCCCTCCACTTT. Its protein is CASTPGGSIPLHF.

The V gene is TRBV10-2, the J gene TRBJ2-6; either TRBD1 or TRBD2 may supply D (5 bases each). The CDR3 spans 18 residues. Looked up from germline, CDR1 is WSHSY and CDR2 is SAAADI. V gave up 0 bases and J gave up 1 base, with 13 bases separating them. DNA for the CDR3: TGCGCCAGCAGTGAGTCGAGAGGGGTAGGGTCTGGGGCCAACGTCCTGACTTTC. Translating gives CASSESRGVGSGANVLTF.

This clonotype was observed a handful of times. J is TRBJ2-5 and V is TRBV9; perhaps TRBD2 as D (7 bases). Trimming left V 4 bases short and J 1 base short, with 23 bases between. Germline V lookup: CDR1 SGDLS, CDR2 YYNGEE. The CDR3 length is 18 residues. The CDR3 spells CASSLATRAGASQETQYF. In nucleotides, the CDR3 is TGTGCCAGCAGCTTGGCCACACGGGCGGGGGCCTCCCAAGAGACCCAGTACTTC.

In this sample, this clonotype turned up many times. This rearrangement joins TRBV19 to TRBJ1-6; D may be TRBD1 (5 bases). Trimming removed 7 bases at V and 16 bases at J, with 17 bases between. Germline assignment: CDR1 LNHDA and CDR2 SQIVND (reference sequence). The CDR3 runs 12 residues. CDR3 residues: CASNGDGATLHF. As DNA, the CDR3 is TGTGCCAGTAACGGGGACGGTGCTACTCTCCACTTT.

This sequence joins TRBV11-2 and TRBJ2-5; 11 nucleotides align to TRBD1. The tail of the sequence fits TRBJ2-7 better, so the J call may be wrong. The germline V gene encodes CDR1 SGHAT and CDR2 FQNNGV. The CDR3 is made up of 15 amino acids. The CDR3 DNA sequence: TGTGCCAGCAGCACGCCGGGACAGGGGGAACGCGAGCAGTACTTC. This codes for CASSTPGQGEREQYF.

The CDR3 DNA reads as TGTGCCAGCAGTGAGACAGGGTCCCCCCGGGTCGAGCAGTACTTC. This encodes CASSETGSPRVEQYF. The chain combines TRBV2 with TRBJ2-7; TRBD1 aligns across 7 bases. V was pared by 3 bases and J by 6 bases, with 11 bases of the junction left unmatched. The CDR3 loop spans 15 amino acids. In germline, CDR1 is SNHLY, CDR2 FYNNEI.

This clonotype showed up just a few times. The V gene is TRBV4-3, the J gene TRBJ1-1; D uncertain. Germline CDR1 is LGHNA and CDR2 is YSLEER. Trimming removed 3 bases from V and 1 base from J, with 12 bases in between. This CDR3 has 15 amino acids. The CDR3 sequence: CASSQERMANTEAFF. The CDR3 nucleotides are TGCGCCAGCAGCCAGGAAAGAATGGCGAACACTGAAGCTTTCTTT.

This rearrangement joins TRBV20-1 to TRBJ2-6; 9 positions match TRBD1. The length of the CDR3 is 16 residues. Germline V CDR1 and CDR2: DFQATT, SNEGSKA (reference sequence). V shed 1 base, J shed 4 bases, and the junction held 5 bases outside the gene matches. DNA of the CDR3: TGCAGTGCTAGAGTCGACAGGGGGAGCGGGGCCAACGTCCTGACTTTC. Protein: CSARVDRGSGANVLTF.

This clonotype came up many times. The chain employs TRBV7-6 and TRBJ1-4; no definite D call. Trimming took off 0 bases at V and 8 bases at J, with 7 bases between the two ends. Germline loops: CDR1 SGHVS, CDR2 FNYEAQ. The CDR3 is 13 amino acids. CDR3 protein: CASSLAAWEKLFF. The CDR3 coding sequence is TGTGCCAGCAGCTTAGCGGCTTGGGAAAAACTGTTTTTT.

V is TRBV20-1 and J is TRBJ2-2; perhaps TRBD2 as D (6 bases). The CDR3 sequence is 15 residues long. CDR1 and CDR2 from the germline V gene are DFQATT and SNEGSKA (reference sequence). V was shortened by 0 bases and J by 1 base, with 9 bases between the two germline ends. In DNA, the CDR3 is TGCAGTGCTAGAGAGGGCGGGATGAACACCGGGGAGCTGTTTTTT. It specifies CSAREGGMNTGELFF.

This clonotype was detected many times. The chain uses TRBV7-8 and TRBJ1-1, with TRBD1 as a possible D gene (6 bases). This CDR3 is 13 amino acids long. Germline CDR1 SGHVS, CDR2 FQNEAQ. V was trimmed by 1 base and J by 7 bases, leaving 10 bases between them. The CDR3 reads CASSLVGGLEAFF. The CDR3 DNA sequence: TGTGCCAGCAGCTTAGTGGGGGGGCTTGAAGCTTTCTTT.

A remark on this clonotype: A much larger clone differs from this one at a single base, so this may be a read error. The chain has TRBV7-2 and TRBJ1-1; D uncertain. Germline V gene sequence: CDR1 SGHTA, CDR2 FQGNSA. V was pared by 5 bases and J by 6 bases, with 10 bases between. The CDR3 consists of 12 residues. In DNA, the CDR3 is TGTGCCAGCAGCCCGGGGTGGCCTGAAGCTTTCTTT. Residues: CASSPGWPEAFF.

This clonotype has ten or more counts. The V gene is TRBV12-3 or TRBV12-4, the J gene TRBJ2-7; TRBD1 is a possible D gene (6 bases). This CDR3 spans 11 amino acids. V lost 6 bases and J 5 bases, leaving 8 bases between the germline ends. The CDR3 here is CASRTGHEQYF. The CDR3 bases are TGTGCCAGCAGGACAGGACACGAGCAGTACTTC.

The gene calls are TRBV10-3 and TRBJ2-7, with D possibly called TRBD1 or TRBD2 (5 bases each). With 10 bases removed from V and 2 bases from J, the gap between germline ends came to 21 bases. The CDR3 extends over 15 amino acids. From germline, CDR1 is ENHRY and CDR2 SYGVKD. CDR3 nucleotides: TGTGCCAGCTCGAACGAGGGGACGGGGACCTACGAGCAGTACTTC. Translated, it gives CASSNEGTGTYEQYF.

This clonotype appeared many times. The genes are TRBV4-3 and TRBJ1-2; possible D gene TRBD1, 5 bases. V was pared by 5 bases and J by 4 bases, with 17 bases between. Per the germline V gene, CDR1 is LGHNA and CDR2 is YSLEER. This CDR3 contains 15 residues. The CDR3 here is CASSSLVGLAYGYTF. CDR3 nucleotides: TGCGCCAGCAGCTCCCTCGTGGGGCTCGCCTATGGCTACACCTTC.

This clonotype was seen at least ten times. The rearrangement joins TRBV4-3 to TRBJ1-1; no firm D call. There are 14 residues in the CDR3. Germline lookup yields CDR1 LGHNA and CDR2 YSLEER. The V end was cut by 4 bases, the J end by 1 base, with 10 bases between. CDR3 nucleotide sequence: TGCGCCAGCAGCCCAAAACGGCGGAACACTGAAGCTTTCTTT. Amino acid sequence: CASSPKRRNTEAFF.

This chain joins TRBV29-1 and TRBJ1-5; 9 bases line up with TRBD1. The J segment lost 4 bases and the V segment lost 6 bases, leaving 7 bases of the junction unmatched. This CDR3 comprises 14 residues. Germline V gives CDR1 SQVTM, CDR2 ANQGSEA. In nucleotides, the CDR3 is TGCAGCGTCCGACAGGGGGACCCTAATCAGCCCCAGCATTTT. Its protein is CSVRQGDPNQPQHF.

This clonotype was seen at least ten times. The rearrangement links TRBV19 to TRBJ2-1, with 7 bases that match TRBD1. Germline V gene data show CDR1 as LNHDA and CDR2 as SQIVND (reference sequence). This CDR3 spans 14 amino acids. The junction had 8 bases not matched to a gene; V was cut back by 6 bases and J by 6 bases. CDR3: CASRITGTANEQFF. Here the CDR3 DNA reads TGTGCCAGTAGGATTACCGGGACAGCCAATGAGCAGTTCTTC.

Remarks on this clonotype: Since a much larger clone is just one base distant, this may be a read error. This chain uses TRBV5-1 with TRBJ1-1; D is perhaps TRBD1 (6 bases). The CDR3 runs to 13 residues. Germline V lookup: CDR1 SGHRS, CDR2 YFSETQ. CDR3 DNA sequence: TGCGCCATCAGCAGCCAACAGGGAACTGAAGCTTTCTTT. Its translation is CAISSQQGTEAFF.